This entry lists 7 T cell receptor beta chains sequenced from one sample in a study of T cell responses to AZD1222 COVID-19 vaccine. Clones were read by immunoSEQ multiplex PCR, and TCRdb kept only the in-frame ones, dropping some. The data hold about 160,000 clones, with 90% to 95% observed a single time. Material: peripheral blood, obtained on day 0 of AZD1222 vaccination. Receptor source: an adult in good health.

In its sample, this clone was seen a few times. This chain connects TRBV5-6 to TRBJ2-7; 9 bases match TRBD2. From germline, CDR1 is SGHDT and CDR2 YYEEEE. V was clipped by 0 bases and J by 6 bases; unmatched bases: 4. The CDR3 consists of 14 residues. The CDR3 nucleotides are TGTGCCAGCAGCTTGGCTAGCGGGACGGGCGAGCAGTACGTC. Its translation is CASSLASGTGEQYV.

A single count supports this clone. CDR3 residues: CASRMGDRGGQPQHF. The CDR3 nucleotides are TGTGCCAGCAGGATGGGGGACAGGGGGGGTCAGCCCCAGCATTTT. The chain combines TRBV2 with TRBJ1-5; 11 bases align to TRBD1. Trimming at V came to 6 bases and at J to 6 bases, leaving 7 bases not matched to a gene. Looked up from germline, CDR1 is SNHLY and CDR2 is FYNNEI. The CDR3 length is 15 residues.

This clone appeared a single time. The V and J genes are TRBV6-5 and TRBJ2-3, with D possibly being TRBD1 or TRBD2 (5 bases each). From germline, CDR1 is MNHEY and CDR2 SVGAGI. The V end lost 4 bases, the J end lost 6 bases, and 17 bases lay between the germline ends. CDR3 length: 15 amino acids. The CDR3 DNA reads as TGTGCCAGCAGTTCGTATTCGGGACCCACCGATACGCAGTATTTT. This codes for CASSSYSGPTDTQYF.

The gene calls are TRBV5-6 and TRBJ1-5; D is uncertain. V lost 5 bases to trimming and J lost 8 bases, with 14 bases between them. This CDR3 is built from 13 residues. Germline V gene sequence: CDR1 SGHDT, CDR2 YYEEEE. The CDR3 region is CASSGEGMEPQHF. CDR3 bases: TGTGCCAGCAGTGGGGAAGGTATGGAGCCCCAGCATTTT.

The genes are TRBV20-1 and TRBJ2-1, with D possibly matching TRBD2 (6 bases). Germline loops: CDR1 DFQATT, CDR2 SNEGSKA (reference sequence). The CDR3 consists of 11 residues. The V end was cut by 2 bases, the J end by 14 bases, with 13 bases between. The CDR3 bases are TGCAGTGCTAGACTGGGACTGCGGGAGTTCTTC. As protein: CSARLGLREFF.

The chain carries TRBV6-4 and TRBJ2-3, with 11 bases identical to TRBD2. CDR1 is MRHNA and CDR2 is SNTAGT in the germline V gene. With V trimmed by 4 bases and J by 4 bases, 7 bases remained unmatched. The CDR3 consists of 16 residues. For the CDR3, the DNA is TGTGCCAGCAGTGCGGATAGCGGGGGGGCGGCAGATACGCAGTATTTT. This codes for CASSADSGGAADTQYF.

V and J are TRBV19 and TRBJ2-5, with 7 bases that match TRBD1. This CDR3 has 13 amino acids. Germline CDR1 reads LNHDA; CDR2 reads SQIVND (reference sequence). V lost 10 bases to trimming and J lost 3 bases; unmatched junction nucleotides: 8. The CDR3 nucleotides are TGTGCCACCCAGACAGGGTGGGAAGAGACCCAGTACTTC. Protein sequence: CATQTGWEETQYF.